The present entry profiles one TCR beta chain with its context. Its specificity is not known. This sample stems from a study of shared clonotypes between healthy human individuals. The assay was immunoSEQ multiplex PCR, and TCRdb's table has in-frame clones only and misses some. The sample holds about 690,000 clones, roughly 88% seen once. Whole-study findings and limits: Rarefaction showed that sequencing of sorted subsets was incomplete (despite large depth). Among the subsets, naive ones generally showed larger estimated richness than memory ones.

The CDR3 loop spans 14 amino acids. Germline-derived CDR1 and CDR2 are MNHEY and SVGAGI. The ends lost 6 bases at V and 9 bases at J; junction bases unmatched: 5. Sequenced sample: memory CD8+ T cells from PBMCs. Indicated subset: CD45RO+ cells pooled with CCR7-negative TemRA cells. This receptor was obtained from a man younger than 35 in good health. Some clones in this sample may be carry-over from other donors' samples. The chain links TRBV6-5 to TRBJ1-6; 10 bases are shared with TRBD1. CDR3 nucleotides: TGTGCCAGCAGCCCCGGGACAGGGGCTTCACCCCTCCACTTT. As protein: CASSPGTGASPLHF.